A single sample is the source of the 28 T cell receptor beta chains below, sequenced in a study of shared clonotypes between healthy human individuals. Generated by immunoSEQ multiplex PCR, the TCRdb table keeps only in-frame clones and is missing some. Of roughly 510,000 clones listed, 60% to 80% are singletons. Sequenced: PBMCs. These receptors all stem from a woman in her forties in good health. Some clones in this sample may be carry-over from other donors' samples.

The rearrangement joins TRBV28 to TRBJ1-5; D is ambiguous. CDR1 and CDR2 from the germline V gene are MDHEN and SYDVKM. CDR3 length equals 12 residues. Deletions cut 7 bases from V and 9 bases from J, with 13 bases between. The CDR3 region is CASTLNGLPQHF. The CDR3 DNA sequence: TGTGCCAGCACCCTCAACGGGTTGCCCCAGCATTTT.

This chain connects TRBV15 to TRBJ2-5; 10 bases fit TRBD2. With 1 base clipped from V and 2 bases from J, the junction kept 4 bases outside the gene matches. Germline V gene lookup returns CDR1 LNHNV and CDR2 YYDKDF (reference sequence). The CDR3 consists of 16 residues. The CDR3 DNA reads TGTGCCACCAGCAGAGGGCAAGCGGGAGGGCAAGAGACCCAGTACTTC. It yields the protein CATSRGQAGGQETQYF.

The chain has TRBV28 and TRBJ1-1; 8 positions agree with TRBD1. The junction had 6 bases not matched to a gene; V was cut back by 10 bases and J by 5 bases. Germline V gene data show CDR1 as MDHEN and CDR2 as SYDVKM. The CDR3 is 12 residues long. The CDR3 loop is CAIRQGQTEAFF. The CDR3 nucleotides read TGTGCCATCCGACAGGGGCAGACTGAAGCTTTCTTT. The entire variable domain, with the rest obtained from reference TRBV28 and TRBJ1-1, is as follows: DVKVTQSSRYLVKRTGEKVFLECVQDMDHENMFWYRQDPGLGLRLIYFSYDVKMKEKGDIPEGYSVSREKKERFSLILESASTNQTSMYLCAIRQGQTEAFFGQGTRLTVV.

In this sample, this clone turned up a few times. This rearrangement joins TRBV5-1 to TRBJ2-3; 9 positions agree with TRBD2. CDR3 size: 15 residues. The germline gives CDR1 SGHRS, CDR2 YFSETQ. V trimming: 6 bases; J trimming: 6 bases; junction bases outside the gene matches: 11. The DNA for the CDR3 is TGCGCCAGCACCCCGGGTAGCGGGGGTGGGGATACGCAGTATTTT. It specifies CASTPGSGGGDTQYF.

This rearrangement joins TRBV28 to TRBJ2-7, with D tentatively TRBD1 (5 bases). The CDR3 covers 14 residues. V was pared by 4 bases and J by 4 bases, with 14 bases between. Germline CDR1 and CDR2: MDHEN and SYDVKM. The CDR3 here is CASSSQGWDYEQYF. The CDR3 DNA follows: TGTGCCAGCAGTTCTCAGGGTTGGGATTACGAGCAGTACTTC.

This clone was seen a handful of times. The chain combines TRBV5-4 with TRBJ2-2; 10 positions match TRBD2. The CDR3 is 15 residues long. Per the germline V gene, CDR1 is SGHNT and CDR2 is YYREEE (reference sequence). J lost 4 bases, V lost 4 bases, and 4 bases had no gene match. This CDR3 reads CASSLSGRGTGELFF. The CDR3 bases are TGTGCCAGCAGCCTAAGCGGGAGGGGCACCGGGGAGCTGTTTTTT.

The rearrangement joins TRBV7-2 to TRBJ2-1, with D possibly matching TRBD1 (6 bases). The CDR3 is 14 amino acids. V was shortened by 3 bases and J by 8 bases, with 14 bases between the two germline ends. CDR1 SGHTA and CDR2 FQGNSA come from the germline V gene. The CDR3: CASSLEARGHEQFF. CDR3 nucleotides: TGTGCCAGCAGCTTGGAAGCCAGGGGCCATGAGCAGTTCTTC.

The rearrangement uses TRBV14 and TRBJ1-1, with a tentative D call TRBD1 (5 bases). V was cut by 2 bases and J by 5 bases, with 12 bases left in between. CDR1 is SGHDN and CDR2 is FVKESK in the germline V gene. CDR3 length: 14 amino acids. The CDR3 region has the DNA TGTGCCAGCAGCCAACATGGGGCCCGGACTGAAGCTTTCTTT. Encoded protein: CASSQHGARTEAFF.

This clone was counted only a few times. In the same sample, other DNA sequences code for this CDR3. The V call is TRBV18, the J call TRBJ1-2; D gene unclear. Germline values: CDR1 KGHSH, CDR2 LQKENI. Deletions cut 2 bases from V and 3 bases from J, with 7 bases between. The CDR3 is made up of 13 amino acids. The CDR3 DNA is TGTGCCAGCTCACCATCGGGAGACTATGGCTACACCTTC. Encoded protein: CASSPSGDYGYTF.

This clone has just one count. This chain joins TRBV11-2 and TRBJ2-7, with D tentatively TRBD1 (6 bases). The CDR3 extends over 14 amino acids. V was trimmed by 1 base and J by 2 bases, leaving 9 bases between them. CDR1 and CDR2 (germline): SGHAT, FQNNGV. The CDR3 here is CASSLGSGAYEQYF. CDR3 sequence (DNA): TGTGCCAGCAGCTTAGGTTCAGGGGCCTACGAGCAGTACTTC.

This clone was picked up a small number of times. V usage is TRBV27 and J usage is TRBJ2-1, with D hard to call. This CDR3 is 16 amino acids long. Germline V lookup: CDR1 MNHEY, CDR2 SMNVEV (reference sequence). V was trimmed by 3 bases and J by 4 bases, leaving 16 bases between them. CDR3 in DNA: TGTGCCAGCAGTTTTATATATCGCAAGAGATACAATGAGCAGTTCTTC. Translation gives CASSFIYRKRYNEQFF.

In nucleotides, the CDR3 is TGTGCCAGCAGCCACGCCGTTTCTAACTATGGCTACACCTTC. This encodes CASSHAVSNYGYTF. The V gene is TRBV11-1, the J gene TRBJ1-2, with D unclear. CDR1 is SGHAT, CDR2 FQDESV, per germline (reference sequence). Trimming pared 5 bases from V and 0 bases from J, leaving 10 bases between. The CDR3 spans 14 residues.

The CDR3 DNA reads TGTGCCAGTAGTCCTGGTTGGGCAGCGAACCCCTACGAGCAGTACTTC. Translated, it gives CASSPGWAANPYEQYF. The rearrangement uses TRBV19 and TRBJ2-7, with D unclear. The length of the CDR3 is 16 residues. From germline, CDR1 is LNHDA and CDR2 SQIVND (reference sequence). Deletions cut 5 bases from V and 2 bases from J, with 19 bases between. Together with reference TRBV19 and TRBJ2-7, the CDR3 gives the full variable domain: DGGITQSPKYLFRKEGQNVTLSCEQNLNHDAMYWYRQDPGQGLRLIYYSQIVNDFQKGDIAEGYSVSREKKESFPLTVTSAQKNPTAFYLCASSPGWAANPYEQYFGPGTRLTVT.

This clone occurred a few times. The chain is built from TRBV5-4 and TRBJ1-6, with 7 bases fitting TRBD1. Trimming cost V 7 bases and J 10 bases; bases outside gene matches: 8. Germline V CDR1 and CDR2: SGHNT, YYREEE (reference sequence). There are 13 residues in the CDR3. The CDR3 DNA follows: TGTGCCAGCCGACCAGACAGGGACTCACCCCTCCACTTT. Protein: CASRPDRDSPLHF.

The rearrangement uses TRBV5-1 and TRBJ2-1, with TRBD2 matching 13 bases. CDR1 is SGHRS and CDR2 is YFSETQ in the germline V gene. After removal of 4 bases from V and 5 bases from J, the junction contained 3 bases not matched to a gene. This CDR3 is 15 amino acids long. CDR3 nucleotide sequence: TGCGCCAGCAGCCCGGGACTAGCGGGGAACAATGAGCAGTTCTTC. Its translation is CASSPGLAGNNEQFF.

This clone appeared once. The chain employs TRBV6-1 and TRBJ1-6; D not certain. The V end was cut by 2 bases, the J end by 5 bases, with 13 bases between. This CDR3 comprises 16 residues. Per the germline V gene, CDR1 is MNHNS and CDR2 is SASEGT. CDR3 amino acids: CASSETGVWHNSPLHF. The CDR3 DNA follows: TGTGCCAGCAGTGAAACGGGAGTGTGGCATAATTCACCCCTCCACTTT.

This clone was observed a single time. The chain is built from TRBV28 and TRBJ2-5; the D is unclear. Looked up from germline, CDR1 is MDHEN and CDR2 is SYDVKM. The CDR3 is 12 residues long. V was trimmed by 4 bases and J by 2 bases, leaving 5 bases between them. The CDR3 coding sequence is TGTGCCAGCAGTTCCCCACAAGAGACCCAGTACTTC. Residues: CASSSPQETQYF. Full variable domain (rest looked up from reference TRBV28 and TRBJ2-5): DVKVTQSSRYLVKRTGEKVFLECVQDMDHENMFWYRQDPGLGLRLIYFSYDVKMKEKGDIPEGYSVSREKKERFSLILESASTNQTSMYLCASSSPQETQYFGPGTRLLVL.

V and J are TRBV27 and TRBJ2-1; TRBD2 agrees at 9 bases. CDR1 is MNHEY and CDR2 is SMNVEV in the germline V gene (reference sequence). The V segment lost 8 bases and the J segment 8 bases; nucleotides outside the gene matches: 7. The length of the CDR3 is 13 residues. CDR3 nucleotides: TGTGCCAGCGCTAGCGGGAAGATCGATGAGCAGTTCTTC. Translation: CASASGKIDEQFF.

This rearrangement joins TRBV10-3 to TRBJ1-2; D call uncertain. V dropped 10 bases and J dropped 0 bases, with 24 bases sitting between them. This CDR3 region has 17 residues. Germline CDR1 reads ENHRY; CDR2 reads SYGVKD. CDR3 loop: CATYSVGEAGANYGYTF. CDR3 bases: TGTGCCACCTACTCGGTGGGCGAGGCCGGAGCTAACTATGGCTACACCTTC.

The J gene is TRBJ2-7, the V gene TRBV28, with D possibly matching TRBD2 (5 bases). Trimming took 2 bases from V and 5 from J, leaving 19 bases between them. This CDR3 is built from 16 residues. Looked up from germline, CDR1 is MDHEN and CDR2 is SYDVKM. The CDR3 DNA reads TGTGCCAGCAGTTTAGTCGCGGGCCCGCTAATCGACGAGCAGTACTTC. It translates to CASSLVAGPLIDEQYF.

This clone was observed a few times. The genes are TRBV6-4 and TRBJ2-1; no firm D call. The V end lost 0 bases, the J end lost 6 bases, and 6 bases lay between the germline ends. CDR1 is MRHNA and CDR2 is SNTAGT in the germline V gene. This CDR3 is built from 13 residues. The CDR3 is CASSDSNTNEQFF. The DNA for the CDR3 is TGTGCCAGCAGTGACTCGAATACCAATGAGCAGTTCTTC.

Turning to this clone: A read error is likely here: a far larger clone is one base away. The chain employs TRBV25-1 and TRBJ1-2; D may be TRBD1 (6 bases). CDR1 is MGHDK, CDR2 SYGVNS, per germline. This CDR3 contains 17 residues. The CDR3 nucleotides are TGTGCCGGCAGTGAAGAGCCAGGGGCCGATTCTGGCTATGGCTACACCTTC. Translation gives CAGSEEPGADSGYGYTF.

J is TRBJ2-3 and V is TRBV11-3; the match to TRBD2 covers 12 bases. Losses at the gene ends were 5 bases for V and 2 bases for J; bases not matched to a gene: 8. Germline-derived CDR1 and CDR2 are SGHNT and YENEEA. This CDR3 comprises 17 residues. As DNA, the CDR3 is TGTGCCAGCAGCCCGGGGACTAGCGGGCCCGACACAGATACGCAGTATTTT. Its protein product is CASSPGTSGPDTDTQYF.

The gene calls are TRBV18 and TRBJ2-7, with D maybe TRBD2 (6 bases). Trimming took 5 bases from V and 5 from J, leaving 19 bases between them. Germline V CDR1 and CDR2: KGHSH, LQKENI. The CDR3 spans 15 residues. CDR3 in amino acids: CASSSRSGPLDEQYF. DNA of the CDR3: TGTGCCAGCTCATCCAGGAGCGGGCCCCTCGACGAGCAGTACTTC.

The V and J genes are TRBV7-2 and TRBJ2-7; D ambiguous. The germline V gene has CDR1 SGHTA and CDR2 FQGNSA. Trimming took off 3 bases at V and 2 bases at J, with 11 bases between the two ends. The CDR3 extends over 14 amino acids. The CDR3 DNA sequence: TGTGCCAGCAGCTTTTTGGTAGTCCCCTACGAGCAGTACTTC. Protein: CASSFLVVPYEQYF.

The chain recombines TRBV11-2 with TRBJ1-5, with D possibly being TRBD1 (5 bases). V lost 0 bases and J lost 4, with 7 bases in between. Germline loops: CDR1 SGHAT, CDR2 FQNNGV. The CDR3 has 14 amino acids. CDR3 sequence reads: CASSLDGGNQPQHF. DNA of the CDR3: TGTGCCAGCAGCTTAGATGGGGGTAATCAGCCCCAGCATTTT.

The chain uses TRBV7-8 and TRBJ2-3, with 11 bases identical to TRBD1. CDR1 is SGHVS and CDR2 is FQNEAQ in the germline V gene. This CDR3 is 17 amino acids long. V was clipped by 5 bases and J by 3 bases; unmatched bases: 10. The CDR3 nucleotides are TGTGCCAGCAGCCCCCGTCGGGGGACAGGGGGTACAGATACGCAGTATTTT. Amino acids: CASSPRRGTGGTDTQYF.

The V gene is TRBV5-4, the J gene TRBJ1-2; 9 bases are a match to TRBD1. Per the germline V gene, CDR1 is SGHNT and CDR2 is YYREEE (reference sequence). The ends lost 0 bases at V and 7 bases at J; junction bases unmatched: 7. The CDR3 is 15 amino acids. Written as DNA, the CDR3 is TGTGCCAGCAGCTTGGCAGGGACAGGGATGGGTGGCTACACCTTC. This encodes CASSLAGTGMGGYTF.